Listed below are T cell receptor beta chains from one sample, sequenced in a study of blood T cell repertoires in COVID-19. Measured with immunoSEQ multiplex PCR; TCRdb has only the in-frame clones, and not every one. Of some 270,000 clones listed, around 82% are singletons. The sequenced material came from PBMCs or T cells enriched from blood (not recorded which). Receptor source: a man aged 45-65 years who had recovered from COVID-19. The CDR3 runs from the conserved cysteine through the conserved F or W. The D gene is left open where the match is weak. Size is stated for part of the rows, as once, few or many counts, or as a class when the clone is expanded.

clone size	D gene	V gene	J gene	CDR3 DNA	CDR3 protein
-	TRBD1	TRBV5-1	TRBJ2-3	TGCGCCAGCAGCTTGACAGGGGGTGAAACAGATACGCAGTATTTT	CASSLTGGETDTQYF
-	-	TRBV7-2	TRBJ1-4	TGTGCCAGCAGCTCCGCCCCCGGACAGAATGAAAAACTGTTTTTT	CASSSAPGQNEKLFF
-	-	TRBV6-1	TRBJ2-4	TGTGCCAGCAGTGACAGGCAGGGCCGCATTCAGTACTTC	CASSDRQGRIQYF
-	TRBD1	TRBV5-4	TRBJ1-2	TGTGCCAGCAGCAACCGGGACAGCTCCTATGGCTACACCTTC	CASSNRDSSYGYTF
-	TRBD2	TRBV6-5	TRBJ2-1	TGTGCCAGCAGTCCTGGACTAGCGGTGGGGAATGAGCAGTTCTTC	CASSPGLAVGNEQFF
-	-	TRBV5-1	TRBJ2-7	TGCGCCAGCAGCTTGAGGCAGGGTGAACGGTACGAGCAGTACTTC	CASSLRQGERYEQYF
-	-	TRBV20-1	TRBJ2-2	TGCAGTGCTAGGTCGGTCCGGGAGCTGTTTTTT	CSARSVRELFF
-	TRBD2	TRBV27	TRBJ2-7	TGTGCCAGCAGTTTATCTGCGGGAGGGTACCCTTACGAGCAGTACTTC	CASSLSAGGYPYEQYF
-	-	TRBV24-1	TRBJ2-2	TGTGCCACCAGTGATTTGCAGGCCGGGGAGCTGTTTTTT	CATSDLQAGELFF
-	-	TRBV7-3	TRBJ2-1	TGTGCCAGCAGCTTAAGAGCGGGACATGAAAACAATGAGCAGTTCTTC	CASSLRAGHENNEQFF
-	-	TRBV9	TRBJ2-7	TGTGCCAGCAGCGTTTTAGCGACCAACTACGAGCAGTACTTC	CASSVLATNYEQYF
-	-	TRBV10-3	TRBJ2-5	TGTGCCATCAGTGAGTCATCCGTGGCCCAAGAGACCCAGTACTTC	CAISESSVAQETQYF
once	TRBD1	TRBV11-2	TRBJ1-6	TGTGCCAGCAGGGGTTATGACAGGGGTAATTCACCCCTCCACTTT	CASRGYDRGNSPLHF
-	-	TRBV7-2	TRBJ1-5	TGTGCCAGCAGCCTCCGACAGGGCAATCAGCCCCAGCATTTT	CASSLRQGNQPQHF
-	-	TRBV18	TRBJ1-2	TGTGCCAGCTCACCACTACAAGAACCTAACTATGGCTACACCTTC	CASSPLQEPNYGYTF
-	TRBD2	TRBV27	TRBJ2-1	TGTGCCAGCAGTTTATCGAGCACTAGCGGGACAGAGCAGTTCTTC	CASSLSSTSGTEQFF
-	-	TRBV6-5	TRBJ2-3	TGTGCCAGCAGTTACCTTCGCGGGGGCACAGATACGCAGTATTTT	CASSYLRGGTDTQYF
-	TRBD2	TRBV19	TRBJ2-3	TGTGCCAGTGCCCACCCCTTACTAGCGGGGGGTGGGACAGATACGCAGTATTTT	CASAHPLLAGGGTDTQYF
-	-	TRBV3-1/TRBV3-2	TRBJ1-2	TGTGCCAGCAGCCAAGATCAGGGACTTAACTATGGCTACACCTTC	CASSQDQGLNYGYTF
-	-	TRBV30	TRBJ1-2	TGTGCCTGGAGGACAGCTACTAACTATGGCTACACCTTC	CAWRTATNYGYTF
-	TRBD1	TRBV6-4	TRBJ1-5	TGTGCCAGCAGTCCGGACAGGGCCGATCAGCCCCAGCATTTT	CASSPDRADQPQHF
once	-	TRBV3-1/TRBV3-2	TRBJ1-2	TGTGCCAGCAGCTACTCACGCATATCCCACTATGGCTACACCTTC	CASSYSRISHYGYTF
once	-	TRBV11-3	TRBJ2-1	TGTGCCAGCAGCTTAGCGGGGGACTACAATGAGCAGTTCTTC	CASSLAGDYNEQFF
few	-	TRBV6-5	TRBJ2-1	TGTGCCAGCAGTTATTCGGGGTTCAATGAGCAGTTCTTC	CASSYSGFNEQFF
once	-	TRBV5-1	TRBJ2-3	TGCGCCAGCAGGGGCGGGGGCGGGACAGATACGCAGTATTTT	CASRGGGGTDTQYF
-	TRBD2	TRBV5-4	TRBJ2-2	TGTGCCAGCAGCCCCGGGGGGAAGAGGAACACCGGGGAGCTGTTTTTT	CASSPGGKRNTGELFF
-	-	TRBV3-1/TRBV3-2	TRBJ1-3	TGTGCCAGCAGCCAGGCTTGGGGTGGACAGCTCTCTGGAAACACCATATATTTT	CASSQAWGGQLSGNTIYF
-	-	TRBV6-5	TRBJ2-1	TGTGCCAGCAGTTACTGGGGGGACTCCTACAATGAGCAGTTCTTC	CASSYWGDSYNEQFF
-	-	TRBV5-1	TRBJ1-5	TGCGCCAGCTCATTCGAGGGTGGCAATCAGCCCCAGCATTTT	CASSFEGGNQPQHF
-	-	TRBV6-5	TRBJ1-2	TGTGCCAGCGGGCAGGGCGGCTATGGCTACACCTTC	CASGQGGYGYTF
-	-	TRBV28	TRBJ1-4	TGTGCCAGCAGCCTGACAGAGGCCGGTGAAAAACTGTTTTTT	CASSLTEAGEKLFF
-	-	TRBV6-1	TRBJ1-1	TGTGCCAGCAGTGATATAACAGGGTTTGGGACTGAAGCTTTCTTT	CASSDITGFGTEAFF
-	TRBD2	TRBV4-1	TRBJ2-7	TGCGCCAGCAGCCAAGCCCTAAGACTAGCGGGCGAGCAGTACTTC	CASSQALRLAGEQYF
-	-	TRBV18	TRBJ2-1	TGTGCCAGCTCACTACAGGGAAATGAGCAGTTCTTC	CASSLQGNEQFF
-	-	TRBV24-1	TRBJ2-5	TGTGCCACCAGTAGGACAGAGAGTCAAGAGACCCAGTACTTC	CATSRTESQETQYF
-	TRBD1	TRBV30	TRBJ2-2	TGTGCCTGGAGTGTACAGGGGGCCACCGGGGAGCTGTTTTTT	CAWSVQGATGELFF
few	TRBD1	TRBV5-6	TRBJ2-7	TGTGCCAGCAGCTCCCCCGGACAGGGGTACGAGCAGTACTTC	CASSSPGQGYEQYF
many	TRBD1	TRBV15	TRBJ2-5	TGTGCCACCAGCAGGGGGACAGGGTTGTTTGAGACCCAGTACTTC	CATSRGTGLFETQYF
-	-	TRBV25-1	TRBJ2-1	TGTGCCAGCATCGGGGTCGGAATCCACAATGAGCAGTTCTTC	CASIGVGIHNEQFF
-	TRBD1	TRBV6-5	TRBJ2-7	TGTGCCAGCAGTTACGGGCAGGGGGCCTACGAGCAGTACTTC	CASSYGQGAYEQYF
-	-	TRBV10-2	TRBJ1-6	TGCGCCAGCAGTGAGTCGCGGCAGCCCTATAATTCACCCCTCCACTTT	CASSESRQPYNSPLHF
-	TRBD1	TRBV20-1	TRBJ1-4	TGCAGTGCTAGTGATGGGGGACAGATTAATGAAAAACTGTTTTTT	CSASDGGQINEKLFF
-	-	TRBV7-9	TRBJ2-2	TGTGCCAGCAGCTTAGGTTTCACCCTGGAGACCGGGGAGCTGTTTTTT	CASSLGFTLETGELFF
-	-	TRBV5-4	TRBJ1-2	TGTGCCAGCAGCAAGGACAGTAGTAACTATGGCTACACCTTC	CASSKDSSNYGYTF
-	-	TRBV19	TRBJ1-1	TGTGCCAGTAGTTACCACTTCCGGGGGGATGGCAACACTGAAGCTTTCTTT	CASSYHFRGDGNTEAFF
-	TRBD2	TRBV7-3	TRBJ2-5	TGTGCCAGCAGCTTAAGTTTAGCGGGAGGAGGGACCCAGTACTTC	CASSLSLAGGGTQYF
-	TRBD2	TRBV30	TRBJ2-7	TGTGCCTGCCGGGGGGGCTCCTACGAGCAGTACTTC	CACRGGSYEQYF
once	TRBD1	TRBV13	TRBJ2-3	TGTGCCAGCAGCCGGGACAGGGGGCAAACAGATACGCAGTATTTT	CASSRDRGQTDTQYF